This T cell receptor beta chain came from a study of human T cells and chemical hapten exposure (dated by TCRdb to about 2021). For context, the study as a whole: For sensitization, 2% DPC in acetone was applied to a 2 cm by 2 cm area of upper inner arm skin. Patch testing on the upper back used Finn chambers containing 0.01% DPC, with scoring done after 6 days according to International Contact Dermatitis Research Group standards. Throughout the study period of roughly 24 weeks, patients also received therapeutic DPC doses to the scalp every week. Libraries were combined into a pool for sequencing, and differences in TCR yield between samples came mainly from small differences in library volumes within the pool. Patient blood was sampled pre-sensitization (week 0) and at 2, 6 and about 24 weeks after DPC sensitization. Most of the patients in the cohort were female, and the cohort covered alopecia areata with under or over 50% scalp involvement, alopecia totalis and alopecia universalis. This study followed changes in the peripheral blood TCR repertoire in vivo during primary and secondary sensitization of alopecia patients to the hapten diphenylcyclopropenone (DPC). Blood for TCR sequencing was provided by twenty-nine alopecia patients at one to four time points (pre-sensitization, 2, 6 and 24 weeks).

The protocol used for the library was RACE. Data came from a NextSeq 500. Library preparation attached unique molecular identifiers to individual cDNA molecules for quantitative, reproducible TCR counting. Both TCR alpha and TCR beta chains were sequenced from each blood RNA sample. The source study handled its data this way. Samples had a median of about 96,000 TCRs, with a range from about 23,224 to 750,000. The Decombinator software suite was used to annotate V, J and CDR3 in the TCR reads. For PS versus PT1 abundance plots, all samples were subsampled to the same number of TCRs (28,000). TCRs were defined as expanded if absent before sensitization and observed at least eight times at the 2-week time point. The public reads were run again by TCRdb, first through fastp at Q25 and then through MiXCR, and only productive beta chains were kept. All rows with the same CDR3 protein become a single entry with the most common DNA and genes. These V and J calls rely on TCRdb rather than the paper's analysis. The sample data list 300,000 to 450,000 distinct CDR3 sequences, and roughly 5.3% of these were observed just once. Clones ranked in the top ten supply approximately 2.4% of the sample.

This clonotype was seen a handful of times. Its antigen is unknown. No base qualities exist here, and no much larger clone lies one base off it. What the time point label conveys for this sample: pre-sensitization, week 0. In light of the paper, this sample's treatment or condition label describes: therapeutic diphenylcyclopropenone sensitization with weekly scalp DPC. Blood at each patch-test visit was drawn before the patch test was applied. Eligible patients were aged 18 to 70, diagnosed with alopecia, deemed suitable for DPC therapy, and excluded if pregnant. Total RNA was extracted from unfractionated whole blood collected in Tempus Blood RNA tubes. General findings and caveats noted by the study authors: Alopecia, a presumed autoimmune disease, was present in all patients, so the immune response of the patients might differ from that of healthy individuals. A positive correlation was found between the number of PT1 expanded TCRs and patch test score, with significance reached at thresholds 8, 16 and 32 but not 4. No change with DPC sensitization was found in the number of TCRs above 1 in 1000 frequency, and no evidence of global repertoire structure alterations was found. Expanded TCRs formed significantly more large CDR3 similarity clusters than pre-sensitization or healthy control sets, consistent with antigen-driven responses. Repeated subsampling changed both the strength of the expansion versus patch-test correlation and the threshold at which the correlation became significant.

The sequence was obtained from a woman aged 50 to 65 with alopecia areata. Some clones in this sample may be carry-over from other donors' samples. The sample was whole blood, taken in connection with sensitization to the hapten diphenylcyclopropenone (DPC).

The CDR3 sequence is CASSLSGGPEAFF. The nucleotide sequence reads as follows: TGTGCCAGCAGCCTGTCGGGGGGGCCTGAAGCTTTCTTT. The V and J genes are TRBV3-1 and TRBJ1-1, and TRBD1 may be the D gene, going by 6 matching bases. CDR1 and CDR2 are drawn from the germline V gene (reference sequence): LGHDT, YNNKEL. Reading from cysteine to phenylalanine, the CDR3 counts 13 amino acids. Solely the CDR3 DNA is kept, with 39 bases framed from the first base. Trimming costs V 4 bases and J 6 bases, and their ends lie 12 bases apart.